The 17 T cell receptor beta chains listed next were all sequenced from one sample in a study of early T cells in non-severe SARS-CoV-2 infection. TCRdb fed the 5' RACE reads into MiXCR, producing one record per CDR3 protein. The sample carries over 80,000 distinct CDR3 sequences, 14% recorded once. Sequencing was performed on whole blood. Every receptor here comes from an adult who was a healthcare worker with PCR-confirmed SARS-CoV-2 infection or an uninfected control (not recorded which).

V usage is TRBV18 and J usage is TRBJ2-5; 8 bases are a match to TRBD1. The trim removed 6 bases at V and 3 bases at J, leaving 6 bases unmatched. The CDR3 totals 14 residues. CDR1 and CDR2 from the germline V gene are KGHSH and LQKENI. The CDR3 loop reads CASSRQGSEETQYF. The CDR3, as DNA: TGTGCCAGCTCCCGACAGGGGAGCGAAGAGACCCAGTACTTC. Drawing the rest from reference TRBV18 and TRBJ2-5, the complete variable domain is NAGVMQNPRHLVRRRGQEARLRCSPMKGHSHVYWYRQLPEEGLKFMVYLQKENIIDESGMPKERFSAEFPKEGPSILRIQQVVRGDSAAYFCASSRQGSEETQYFGPGTRLLVL.

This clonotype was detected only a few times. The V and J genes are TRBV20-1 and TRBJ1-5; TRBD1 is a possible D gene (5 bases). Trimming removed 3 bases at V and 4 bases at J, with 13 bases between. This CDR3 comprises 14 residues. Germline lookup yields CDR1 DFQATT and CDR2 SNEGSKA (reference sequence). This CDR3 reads CSASRRGLNQPQHF. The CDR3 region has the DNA TGCAGTGCTAGCCGCCGGGGGTTAAATCAGCCCCAGCATTTT.

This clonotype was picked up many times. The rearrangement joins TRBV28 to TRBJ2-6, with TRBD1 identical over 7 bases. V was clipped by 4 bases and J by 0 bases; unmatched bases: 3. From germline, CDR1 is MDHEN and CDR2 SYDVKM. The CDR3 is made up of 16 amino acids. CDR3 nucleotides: TGTGCCAGCAGTTGGGGACAGTACTCTGGGGCCAACGTCCTGACTTTC. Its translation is CASSWGQYSGANVLTF.

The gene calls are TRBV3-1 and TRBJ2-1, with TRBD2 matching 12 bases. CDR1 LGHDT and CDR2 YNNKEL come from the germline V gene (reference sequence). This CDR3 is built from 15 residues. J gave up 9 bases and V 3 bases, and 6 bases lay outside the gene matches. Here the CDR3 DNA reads TGTGCCAGCAGCCACCGGACTAGCGGGACCGGTGAGCAGTTCTTC. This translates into CASSHRTSGTGEQFF.

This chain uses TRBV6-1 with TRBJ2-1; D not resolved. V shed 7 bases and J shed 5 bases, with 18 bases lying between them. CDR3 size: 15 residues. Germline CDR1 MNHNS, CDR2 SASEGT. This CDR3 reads CASTPEFAGNNEQFF. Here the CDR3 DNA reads TGTGCCAGCACCCCCGAGTTTGCAGGTAACAATGAGCAGTTCTTC.

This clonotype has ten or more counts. CDR3: CASSAGTGSFITDTQYF. CDR3 in DNA: TGTGCCAGCAGCGCAGGCACAGGGTCTTTCATCACAGATACGCAGTATTTT. The chain joins TRBV7-8 to TRBJ2-3; maybe TRBD1 (6 bases). The CDR3 sequence is 17 residues long. With 5 bases removed from V and 2 bases from J, the gap between germline ends came to 20 bases. Germline assignment: CDR1 SGHVS and CDR2 FQNEAQ. The whole variable domain, filled in from reference TRBV7-8 and TRBJ2-3, reads GAGVSQSPRYKVAKRGQDVALRCDPISGHVSLFWYQQALGQGPEFLTYFQNEAQLDKSGLPSDRFFAERPEGSVSTLKIQRTQQEDSAVYLCASSAGTGSFITDTQYFGPGTRLTVL.

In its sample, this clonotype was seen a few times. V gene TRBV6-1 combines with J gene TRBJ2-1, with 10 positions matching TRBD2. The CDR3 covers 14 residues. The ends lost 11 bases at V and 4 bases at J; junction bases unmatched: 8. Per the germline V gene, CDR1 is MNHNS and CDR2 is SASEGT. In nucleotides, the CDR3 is TGTGCCGGCCACACTAGCGGGGCTTACAATGAGCAGTTCTTC. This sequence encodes CAGHTSGAYNEQFF.

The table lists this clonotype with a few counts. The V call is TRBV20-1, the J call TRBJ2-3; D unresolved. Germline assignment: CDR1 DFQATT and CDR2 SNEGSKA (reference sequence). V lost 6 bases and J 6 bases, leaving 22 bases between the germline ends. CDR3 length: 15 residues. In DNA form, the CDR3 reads TGCAGTGCCAGTTGGGGTAACCTAAACGCCGATACGCAGTATTTT. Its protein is CSASWGNLNADTQYF.

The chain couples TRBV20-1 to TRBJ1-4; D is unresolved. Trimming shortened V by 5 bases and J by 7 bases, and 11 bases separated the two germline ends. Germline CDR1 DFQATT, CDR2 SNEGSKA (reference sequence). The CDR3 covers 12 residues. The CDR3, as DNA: TGCAGTGCTTCCAGGTTTGGTGAAAAACTGTTTTTT. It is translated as CSASRFGEKLFF.

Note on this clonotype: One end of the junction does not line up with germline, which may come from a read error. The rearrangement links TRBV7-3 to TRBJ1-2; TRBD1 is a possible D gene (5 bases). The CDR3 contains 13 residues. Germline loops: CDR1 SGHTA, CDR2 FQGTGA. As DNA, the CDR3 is TGTGTCAGCAGCCCCGGACATTCTGATGGCTACACCTTC. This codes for CVSSPGHSDGYTF.

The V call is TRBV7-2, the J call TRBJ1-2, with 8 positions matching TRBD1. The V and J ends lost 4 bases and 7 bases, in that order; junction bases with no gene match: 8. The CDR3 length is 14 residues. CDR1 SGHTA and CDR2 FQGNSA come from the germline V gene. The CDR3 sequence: CASSSRTGFSGYTF. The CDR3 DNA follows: TGTGCCAGCAGCTCAAGGACAGGGTTCTCTGGCTACACCTTC. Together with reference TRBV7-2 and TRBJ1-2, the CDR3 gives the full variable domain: GAGVSQSPSNKVTEKGKDVELRCDPISGHTALYWYRQSLGQGLEFLIYFQGNSAPDKSGLPSDRFSAERTGGSVSTLTIQRTQQEDSAVYLCASSSRTGFSGYTFGSGTRLTVV.

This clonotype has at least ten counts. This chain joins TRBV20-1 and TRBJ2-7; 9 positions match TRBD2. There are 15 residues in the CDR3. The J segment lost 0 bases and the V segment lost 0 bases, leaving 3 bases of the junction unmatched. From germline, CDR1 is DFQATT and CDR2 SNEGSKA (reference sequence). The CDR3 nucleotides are TGCAGTGCTAGAGACAGCGGGGGGAGCTCCTACGAGCAGTACTTC. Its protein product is CSARDSGGSSYEQYF.

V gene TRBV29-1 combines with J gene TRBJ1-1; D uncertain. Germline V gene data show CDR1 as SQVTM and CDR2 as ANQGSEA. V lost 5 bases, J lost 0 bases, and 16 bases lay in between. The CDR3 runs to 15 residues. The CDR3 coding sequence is TGCAGCGTTACATGGAGCCTTTTGATGAACACTGAAGCTTTCTTT. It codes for CSVTWSLLMNTEAFF.

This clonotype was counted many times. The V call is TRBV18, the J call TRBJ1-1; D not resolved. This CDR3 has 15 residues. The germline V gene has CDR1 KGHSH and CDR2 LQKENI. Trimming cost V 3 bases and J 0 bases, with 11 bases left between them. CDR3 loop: CASSPLGFVNTEAFF. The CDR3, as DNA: TGTGCCAGCTCACCCCTAGGATTTGTGAACACTGAAGCTTTCTTT. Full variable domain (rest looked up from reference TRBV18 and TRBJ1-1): NAGVMQNPRHLVRRRGQEARLRCSPMKGHSHVYWYRQLPEEGLKFMVYLQKENIIDESGMPKERFSAEFPKEGPSILRIQQVVRGDSAAYFCASSPLGFVNTEAFFGQGTRLTVV.

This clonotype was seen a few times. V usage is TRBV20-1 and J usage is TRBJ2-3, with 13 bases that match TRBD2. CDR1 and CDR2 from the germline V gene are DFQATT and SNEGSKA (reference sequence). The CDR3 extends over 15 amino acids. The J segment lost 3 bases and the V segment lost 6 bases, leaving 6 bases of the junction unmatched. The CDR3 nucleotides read TGCAGTGCGCCCGGGACTAGCGGGGCGACAGATACGCAGTATTTT. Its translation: CSAPGTSGATDTQYF.

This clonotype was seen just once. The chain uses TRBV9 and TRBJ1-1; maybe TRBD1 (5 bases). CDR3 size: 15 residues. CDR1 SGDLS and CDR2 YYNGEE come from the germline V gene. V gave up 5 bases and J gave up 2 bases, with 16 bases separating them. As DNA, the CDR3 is TGTGCCAGCAGTGGAAATCAACAGGCTAACACTGAAGCTTTCTTT. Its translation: CASSGNQQANTEAFF.

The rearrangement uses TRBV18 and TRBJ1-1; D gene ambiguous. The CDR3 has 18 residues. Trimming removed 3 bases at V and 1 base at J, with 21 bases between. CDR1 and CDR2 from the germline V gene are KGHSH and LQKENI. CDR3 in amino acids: CASSPFLTPGSKNTEAFF. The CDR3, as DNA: TGTGCCAGCTCACCCTTTCTCACTCCGGGAAGCAAGAACACTGAAGCTTTCTTT.